This is a list of T cell receptor beta chains from one sample in a study of blood T cells in healthy people across ages. A single record per CDR3 protein comes from TCRdb applying MiXCR to the 5' RACE reads. Among 700,000 to 850,000 distinct CDR3 sequences listed, roughly 50% were seen once. Specimen: blood. The receptors come from an elderly man in good health. CDR3s include the opening cysteine and the closing phenylalanine or tryptophan. D genes are given only for firm matches. Size is omitted from some rows. Given values are once, few, many or a class for expanded clones.

d_call,clone_size,j_call,v_call,cdr3_aa,cdr3_nt
NA,NA,TRBJ2-5,TRBV2,CASSDGNVGTQYF,TGTGCCAGCAGTGATGGGAACGTGGGGACCCAGTACTTC
NA,NA,TRBJ2-1,TRBV6-5,CASSYSRGSYNEQFF,TGTGCCAGCAGTTACTCGAGGGGATCCTACAATGAGCAGTTCTTC
TRBD1,NA,TRBJ2-3,TRBV5-1,CASSTGDKGNRYAYF,TGCGCCAGTTCCACAGGGGACAAGGGTAACAGATACGCGTATTTT
TRBD1,few,TRBJ2-7,TRBV20-1,CSATGTGGAEQYF,TGCAGTGCCACTGGGACAGGGGGTGCCGAGCAGTACTTC
NA,few,TRBJ2-3,TRBV11-3,CASSTGTTDTQYF,TGTGCCAGCAGTACCGGGACGACAGATACGCAGTATTTT
NA,NA,TRBJ1-4,TRBV29-1,CSVVAPKGEKLFF,TGCAGCGTTGTTGCCCCGAAGGGGGAAAAACTGTTTTTT
TRBD2,NA,TRBJ2-5,TRBV10-3,CAISESRTSGSPETQYF,TGTGCCATCAGTGAGTCTCGGACTAGCGGGAGTCCCGAGACCCAGTACTTC
NA,NA,TRBJ2-7,TRBV20-1,CSAPTPQSYEQYF,TGCAGTGCCCCCACACCCCAATCCTACGAGCAGTACTTC
TRBD1,NA,TRBJ1-1,TRBV20-1,CSASGTGGLLVNTEAFF,TGCAGTGCTTCCGGGACAGGGGGCCTTTTGGTGAACACTGAAGCTTTCTTT
NA,few,TRBJ2-1,TRBV7-8,CASSYPVGDNEQFF,TGTGCCAGCAGCTACCCCGTGGGGGACAATGAGCAGTTCTTC
TRBD1,few,TRBJ2-7,TRBV5-1,CASSVGQGRLSYEQYF,TGCGCCAGCAGCGTCGGACAGGGAAGACTCTCCTACGAGCAGTACTTC
NA,few,TRBJ2-1,TRBV7-6,CASSLGLEYNEQFF,TGTGCCAGCAGCTTAGGACTAGAGTACAATGAGCAGTTCTTC
NA,NA,TRBJ2-5,TRBV13,CASSSRQYQETQYF,TGTGCCAGCAGCTCTAGACAGTACCAAGAGACCCAGTACTTC
NA,few,TRBJ2-1,TRBV20-1,CSAPPPDYDYNEQFF,TGCAGTGCCCCCCCCCCGGACTACGATTACAATGAGCAGTTCTTC
NA,few,TRBJ2-7,TRBV18,CASSPHEWGIADEQYF,TGTGCCAGCTCACCACATGAGTGGGGGATCGCGGACGAGCAGTACTTC
TRBD2,NA,TRBJ2-4,TRBV18,CASSPAGVAKNIQYF,TGTGCCAGCTCACCGGCGGGGGTGGCCAAAAACATTCAGTACTTC
TRBD1,NA,TRBJ1-2,TRBV7-2,CASSGQKDGYTF,TGTGCCAGCTCGGGACAGAAGGATGGCTACACCTTC
NA,NA,TRBJ1-2,TRBV20-1,CSATDRQGNYGYTF,TGCAGTGCTACCGACCGTCAGGGTAACTATGGCTACACCTTC
NA,NA,TRBJ2-1,TRBV12-3/TRBV12-4,CASSLGEVRNEQFF,TGTGCCAGCAGTTTGGGGGAGGTTAGGAATGAGCAGTTCTTC
TRBD1,NA,TRBJ2-3,TRBV12-3/TRBV12-4,CASRRQGDRYAYF,TGTGCCAGCAGGCGACAGGGTGACAGATACGCGTATTTT
NA,NA,TRBJ1-6,TRBV4-1,CASSQKDRRLSYNSPLHF,TGCGCCAGCAGCCAAAAAGACAGGAGACTCTCCTATAATTCACCCCTCCACTTT
TRBD1,NA,TRBJ1-2,TRBV27,CASTRTGGSYGYTF,TGTGCCAGCACCCGGACAGGGGGCAGCTATGGCTACACCTTC